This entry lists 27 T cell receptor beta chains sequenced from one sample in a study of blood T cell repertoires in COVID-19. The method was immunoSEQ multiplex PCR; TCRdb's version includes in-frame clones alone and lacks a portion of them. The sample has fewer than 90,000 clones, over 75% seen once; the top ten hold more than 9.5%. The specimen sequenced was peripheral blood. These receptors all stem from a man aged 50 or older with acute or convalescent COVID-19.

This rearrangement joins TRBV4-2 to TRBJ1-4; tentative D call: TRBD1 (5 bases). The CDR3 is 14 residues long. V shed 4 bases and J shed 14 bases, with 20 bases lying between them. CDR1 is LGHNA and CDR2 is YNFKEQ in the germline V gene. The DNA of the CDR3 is TGTGCCAGCAGCCCCCGCAACCAAGACAGTTCCCTGTTTTTT. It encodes CASSPRNQDSSLFF.

In DNA, the CDR3 is TGTGCCAGCAGCGACCCTAGCGGGGCGGGGCCTCAAGAGACCCAGTACTTC. It specifies CASSDPSGAGPQETQYF. The genes are TRBV2 and TRBJ2-5; 9 bases align to TRBD2. This CDR3 is built from 17 residues. V lost 6 bases and J lost 2; bases outside the gene matches: 13. Germline V gives CDR1 SNHLY, CDR2 FYNNEI.

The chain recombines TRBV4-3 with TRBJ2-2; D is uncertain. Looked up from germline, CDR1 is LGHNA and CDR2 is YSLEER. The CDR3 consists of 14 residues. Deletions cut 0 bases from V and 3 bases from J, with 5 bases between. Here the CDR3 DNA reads TGCGCCAGCAGCCAAGATCGGTACACCGGGGAGCTGTTTTTT. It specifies CASSQDRYTGELFF.

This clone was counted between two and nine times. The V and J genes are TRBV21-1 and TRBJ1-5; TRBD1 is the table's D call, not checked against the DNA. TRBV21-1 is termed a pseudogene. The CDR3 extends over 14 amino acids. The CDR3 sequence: CASSIRTGRQPQHF. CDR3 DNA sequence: TGTGCCAGCAGCATCCGGACAGGGCGACAGCCCCAGCATTTT.

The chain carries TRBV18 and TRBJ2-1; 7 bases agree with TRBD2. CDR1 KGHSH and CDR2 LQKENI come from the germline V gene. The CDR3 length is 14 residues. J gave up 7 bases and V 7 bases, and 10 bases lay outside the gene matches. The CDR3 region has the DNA TGTGCCAGCTGCCCGGGAGGTGGAGAAAATGAGCAGTTCTTC. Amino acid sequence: CASCPGGGENEQFF.

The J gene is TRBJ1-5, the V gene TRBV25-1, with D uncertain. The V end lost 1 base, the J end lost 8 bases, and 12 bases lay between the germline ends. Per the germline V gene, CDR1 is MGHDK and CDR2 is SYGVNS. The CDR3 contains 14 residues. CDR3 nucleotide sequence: TGTGCCAGCAGTGAATCCTCTCTTTCGGAGCCCCAGCATTTT. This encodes CASSESSLSEPQHF. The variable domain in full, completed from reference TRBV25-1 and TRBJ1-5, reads EADIYQTPRYLVIGTGKKITLECSQTMGHDKMYWYQQDPGMELHLIHYSYGVNSTEKGDLSSESTVSRIRTEHFPLTLESARPSHTSQYLCASSESSLSEPQHFGDGTRLSIL.

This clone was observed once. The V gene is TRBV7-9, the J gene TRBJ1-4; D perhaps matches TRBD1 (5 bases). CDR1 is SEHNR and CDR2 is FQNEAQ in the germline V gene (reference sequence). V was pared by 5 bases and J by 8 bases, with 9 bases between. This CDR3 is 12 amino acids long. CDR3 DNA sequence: TGTGCCAGCAGCCCCGACAGCGAAAAACTGTTTTTT. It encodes CASSPDSEKLFF. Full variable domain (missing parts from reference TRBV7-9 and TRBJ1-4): DTGVSQNPRHKITKRGQNVTFRCDPISEHNRLYWYRQTLGQGPEFLTYFQNEAQLEKSRLLSDRFSAERPKGSFSTLEIQRTEQGDSAMYLCASSPDSEKLFFGSGTQLSVL.

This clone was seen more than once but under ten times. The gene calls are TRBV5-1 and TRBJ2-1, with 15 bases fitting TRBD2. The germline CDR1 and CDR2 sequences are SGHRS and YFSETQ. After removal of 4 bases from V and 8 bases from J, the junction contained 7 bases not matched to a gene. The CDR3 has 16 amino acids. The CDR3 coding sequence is TGCGCCAGCAGCGGCGGACTAGCGGGAGGGCCTTATGAGCAGTTCTTC. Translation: CASSGGLAGGPYEQFF.

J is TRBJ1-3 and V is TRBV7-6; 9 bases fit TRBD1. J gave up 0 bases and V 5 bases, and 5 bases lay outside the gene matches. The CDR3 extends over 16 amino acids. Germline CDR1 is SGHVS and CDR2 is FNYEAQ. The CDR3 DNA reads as TGTGCCAGCAGCCCCGGACAGGGGAGCTCTGGAAACACCATATATTTT. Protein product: CASSPGQGSSGNTIYF.

The CDR3, as DNA: TGTGCCAGCAGATCCCTACAGGGCAATCAGCCCCAGCATTTT. Protein: CASRSLQGNQPQHF. The V gene is TRBV6-5, the J gene TRBJ1-5; a weak D match, TRBD1 (5 bases). V lost 6 bases and J 2 bases, leaving 11 bases between the germline ends. Germline CDR1 is MNHEY and CDR2 is SVGAGI. This CDR3 contains 14 residues.

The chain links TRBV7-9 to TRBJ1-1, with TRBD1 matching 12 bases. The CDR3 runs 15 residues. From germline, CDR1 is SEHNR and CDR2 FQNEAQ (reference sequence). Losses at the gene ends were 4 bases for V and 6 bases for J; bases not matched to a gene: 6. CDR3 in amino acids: CASSSGTGGRAEAFF. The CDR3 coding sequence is TGTGCCAGCAGCTCCGGGACAGGGGGCAGGGCTGAAGCTTTCTTT.

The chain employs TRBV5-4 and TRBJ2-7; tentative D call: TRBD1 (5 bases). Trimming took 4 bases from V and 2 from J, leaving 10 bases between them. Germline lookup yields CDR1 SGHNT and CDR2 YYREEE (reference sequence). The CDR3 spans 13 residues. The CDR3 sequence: CASSPRGPYEQYF. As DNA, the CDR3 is TGTGCCAGCAGCCCAAGGGGCCCCTACGAGCAGTACTTC.

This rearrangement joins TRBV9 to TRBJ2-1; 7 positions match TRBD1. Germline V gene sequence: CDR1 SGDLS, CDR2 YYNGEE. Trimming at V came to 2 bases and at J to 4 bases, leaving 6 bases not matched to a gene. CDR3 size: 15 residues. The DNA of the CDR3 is TGTGCCAGCAGCGTGAGGCAGGGGGTATACAATGAGCAGTTCTTC. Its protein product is CASSVRQGVYNEQFF.

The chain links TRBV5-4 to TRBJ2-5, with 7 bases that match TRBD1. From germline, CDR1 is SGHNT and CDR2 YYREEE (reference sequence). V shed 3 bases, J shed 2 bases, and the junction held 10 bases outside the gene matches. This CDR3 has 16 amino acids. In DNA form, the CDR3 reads TGTGCCAGCAGCTATACCGGGACAGCAATACAAGAGACCCAGTACTTC. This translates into CASSYTGTAIQETQYF.

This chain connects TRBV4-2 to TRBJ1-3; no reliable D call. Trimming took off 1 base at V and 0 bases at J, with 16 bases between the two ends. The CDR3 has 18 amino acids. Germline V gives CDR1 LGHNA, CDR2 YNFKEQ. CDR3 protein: CASSQVGQAVISGNTIYF. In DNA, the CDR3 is TGTGCCAGCAGCCAAGTGGGTCAGGCCGTCATCTCTGGAAACACCATATATTTT.

DNA for the CDR3: TGTGCCAGCAGCTTAATATTTTTTTTCGTCGCAGGCCCTAATGAAAAACTGTTTTTT. This sequence encodes CASSLIFFFVAGPNEKLFF. This chain connects TRBV7-3 to TRBJ1-4; D remains unclear. The CDR3 covers 19 residues. CDR1 is SGHTA, CDR2 FQGTGA, per germline. Trimming removed 1 base from V and 3 bases from J, with 21 bases in between.

Here the CDR3 reads CASSFGTGAYEQYF. CDR3 nucleotide sequence: TGCGCCAGCAGCTTCGGGACAGGGGCCTACGAGCAGTACTTC. The V call is TRBV5-1, the J call TRBJ2-7; 10 nucleotides agree with TRBD1. CDR3 length: 14 amino acids. J lost 2 bases, V lost 2 bases, and 1 base had no gene match. Germline V CDR1 and CDR2: SGHRS, YFSETQ.

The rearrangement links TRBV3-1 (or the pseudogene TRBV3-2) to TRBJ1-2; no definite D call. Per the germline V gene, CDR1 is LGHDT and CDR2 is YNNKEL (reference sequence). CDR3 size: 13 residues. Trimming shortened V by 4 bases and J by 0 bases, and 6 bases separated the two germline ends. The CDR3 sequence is CASSLQTNYGYTF. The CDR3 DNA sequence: TGTGCCAGCAGCCTACAAACTAACTATGGCTACACCTTC.

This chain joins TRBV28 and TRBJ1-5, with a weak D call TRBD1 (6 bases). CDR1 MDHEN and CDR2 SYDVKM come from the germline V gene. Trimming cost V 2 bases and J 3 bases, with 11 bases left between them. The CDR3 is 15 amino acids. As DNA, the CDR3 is TGTGCCAGCAGTTTAGAGGGGACAAACAATCAGCCCCAGCATTTT. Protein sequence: CASSLEGTNNQPQHF.

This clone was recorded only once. CDR3 region: CASSLRTGQKDTQYF. CDR3 nucleotides: TGTGCCAGCAGCCTTAGAACGGGACAGAAAGATACGCAGTATTTT. The V gene is TRBV7-2, the J gene TRBJ2-3; 7 nucleotides align to TRBD1. CDR1 SGHTA and CDR2 FQGNSA come from the germline V gene. The CDR3 is made up of 15 amino acids. Trimming at V came to 5 bases and at J to 5 bases, leaving 10 bases not matched to a gene.

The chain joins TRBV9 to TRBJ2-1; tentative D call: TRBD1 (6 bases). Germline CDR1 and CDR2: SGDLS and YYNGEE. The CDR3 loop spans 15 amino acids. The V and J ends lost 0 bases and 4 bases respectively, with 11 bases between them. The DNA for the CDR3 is TGTGCCAGCAGCGTAGGGGACAAGCCATACAATGAGCAGTTCTTC. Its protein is CASSVGDKPYNEQFF.

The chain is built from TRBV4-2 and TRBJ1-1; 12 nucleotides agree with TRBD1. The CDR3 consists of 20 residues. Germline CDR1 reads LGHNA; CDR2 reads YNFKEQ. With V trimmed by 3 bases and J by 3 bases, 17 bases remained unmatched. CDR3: CASSQALGGGQGARDTEAFF. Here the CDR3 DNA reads TGTGCCAGCAGCCAGGCCTTGGGCGGGGGACAGGGGGCGCGGGACACTGAAGCTTTCTTT.

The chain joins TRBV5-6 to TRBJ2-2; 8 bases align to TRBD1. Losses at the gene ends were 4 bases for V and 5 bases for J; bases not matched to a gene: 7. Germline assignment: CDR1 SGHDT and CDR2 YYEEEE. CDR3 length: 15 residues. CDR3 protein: CASSPGQGRTGELFF. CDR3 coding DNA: TGTGCCAGCAGCCCCGGACAGGGAAGAACCGGGGAGCTGTTTTTT.

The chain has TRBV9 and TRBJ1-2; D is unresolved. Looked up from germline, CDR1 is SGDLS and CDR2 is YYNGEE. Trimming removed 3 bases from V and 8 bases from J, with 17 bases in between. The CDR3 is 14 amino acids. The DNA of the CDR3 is TGTGCCAGCAGCGGAGGCATCCCCCCACTGGGCTACACCTTC. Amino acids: CASSGGIPPLGYTF.

In nucleotides, the CDR3 is TGTGCCACCAGTCCGGGTTGGCGGGAGGGCCCCGGCAATGAGCAGTTCTTC. This sequence encodes CATSPGWREGPGNEQFF. V gene TRBV24-1 combines with J gene TRBJ2-1; TRBD2 aligns across 9 bases. The germline gives CDR1 KGHDR, CDR2 SFDVKD. The CDR3 spans 17 residues. V shed 6 bases, J shed 6 bases, and the junction held 14 bases outside the gene matches.

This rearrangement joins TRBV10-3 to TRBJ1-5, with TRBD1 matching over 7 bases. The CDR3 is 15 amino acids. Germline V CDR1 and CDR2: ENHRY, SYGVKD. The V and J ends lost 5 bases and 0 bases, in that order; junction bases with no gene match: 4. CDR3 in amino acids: CAISTTGDSNQPQHF. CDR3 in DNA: TGTGCCATCAGTACAACAGGGGATAGCAATCAGCCCCAGCATTTT.

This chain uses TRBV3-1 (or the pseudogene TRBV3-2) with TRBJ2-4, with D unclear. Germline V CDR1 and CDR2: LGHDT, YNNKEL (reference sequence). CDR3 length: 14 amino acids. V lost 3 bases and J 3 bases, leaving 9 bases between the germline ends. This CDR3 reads CASSQSLVKNIQYF. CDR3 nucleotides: TGTGCCAGCAGCCAGAGCTTGGTCAAAAACATTCAGTACTTC.